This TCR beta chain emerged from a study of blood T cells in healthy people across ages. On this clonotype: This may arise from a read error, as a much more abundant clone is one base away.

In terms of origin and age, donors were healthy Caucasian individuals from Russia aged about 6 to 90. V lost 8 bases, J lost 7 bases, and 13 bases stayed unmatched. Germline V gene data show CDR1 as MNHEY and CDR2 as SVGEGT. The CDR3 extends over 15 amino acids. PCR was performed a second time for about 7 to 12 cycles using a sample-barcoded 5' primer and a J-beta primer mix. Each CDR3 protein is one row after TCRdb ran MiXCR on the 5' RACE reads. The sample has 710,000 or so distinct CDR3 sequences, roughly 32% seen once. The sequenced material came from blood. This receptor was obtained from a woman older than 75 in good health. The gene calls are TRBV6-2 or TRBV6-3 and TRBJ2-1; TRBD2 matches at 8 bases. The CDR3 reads CASGNRAGDFNEQFF. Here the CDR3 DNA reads TGTGCCAGCGGCAACCGAGCGGGGGATTTTAATGAGCAGTTCTTC.